The next 22 T cell receptor beta chains were all read from a single sample in a study of T-cell reconstitution after alpha-beta-depleted transplantation in children. TCRbeta library preparation incorporated unique molecular identifiers. TCRdb reprocessed the PCR reads via MiXCR and lists one record per CDR3 protein. The data show approximately 83,000 distinct CDR3 sequences, approximately 8.4% seen once. This material consisted of PBMCs from the stem cell graft donor, taken from the stem cell graft. These receptors were obtained from a human donor who donated a stem cell graft to a child with congenital amegakaryocytic thrombocytopenia.

This clonotype was picked up many times. CDR3 coding DNA: TGTGCCAGCAGTGAACGTAACTATGGCTACACCTTC. As protein: CASSERNYGYTF. The chain couples TRBV2 to TRBJ1-2; no firm D call. Germline CDR1 is SNHLY and CDR2 is FYNNEI. The CDR3 runs 12 residues. V was pared by 2 bases and J by 1 base, with 2 bases between.

This clonotype occurred many times. This chain joins TRBV5-5 and TRBJ2-3, with TRBD2 as a possible D gene (5 bases). The length of the CDR3 is 16 residues. V gave up 2 bases and J gave up 4 bases, with 17 bases separating them. The germline gives CDR1 SGHKS, CDR2 YYEKEE (reference sequence). CDR3 sequence reads: CASSFLGAPGADTQYF. CDR3 DNA: TGTGCCAGCAGCTTTTTAGGCGCCCCCGGGGCAGATACGCAGTATTTT.

This clonotype occurred many times. This chain uses TRBV5-4 with TRBJ2-1; D possibly matches TRBD1 or TRBD2 (5 bases each). Germline V lookup: CDR1 SGHNT, CDR2 YYREEE (reference sequence). Trimming took off 3 bases at V and 3 bases at J, with 19 bases between the two ends. The CDR3 is made up of 17 amino acids. The CDR3 spells CASSSPGTSVDYNEQFF. CDR3 sequence (DNA): TGTGCCAGCAGCTCCCCCGGGACCTCAGTCGACTACAATGAGCAGTTCTTC.

This clonotype was seen many times. The rearrangement links TRBV7-8 to TRBJ2-6; no clear D. CDR3 size: 13 residues. Germline values: CDR1 SGHVS, CDR2 FQNEAQ. Trimming stripped 11 bases from V and 0 bases from J, with 8 bases between. CDR3 nucleotides: TGTGCCTGGGCGTCCTCTGGGGCCAACGTCCTGACTTTC. It specifies CAWASSGANVLTF.

This clonotype was detected many times. J is TRBJ2-1 and V is TRBV20-1, with TRBD2 matching 10 bases. Trimming cost V 6 bases and J 13 bases; bases outside gene matches: 15. The CDR3 length is 14 residues. Germline V gives CDR1 DFQATT, CDR2 SNEGSKA (reference sequence). The CDR3 bases are TGCAGTGCCCCTACTAGCGGGGATACCAACCTACAGTTCTTC. Translated, it gives CSAPTSGDTNLQFF.

This clonotype was seen many times. This CDR3 is CASRRQGVQGYTF. In nucleotides, the CDR3 is TGTGCCAGCAGGAGGCAAGGGGTACAAGGCTACACCTTC. The rearrangement joins TRBV6-1 to TRBJ1-2, with D maybe TRBD1 (5 bases). The CDR3 loop spans 13 amino acids. Trimming pared 6 bases from V and 8 bases from J, leaving 16 bases between. Germline CDR1 and CDR2: MNHNS and SASEGT.

This clonotype has at least ten counts. This chain uses TRBV11-2 with TRBJ2-5; tentatively, D is TRBD1 (6 bases). Germline CDR1 SGHAT, CDR2 FQNNGV. The CDR3 contains 14 residues. Trimming pared 1 base from V and 5 bases from J, leaving 11 bases between. Written as DNA, the CDR3 is TGTGCCAGCAGCTTAGTTACAGGGCGGGAGACCCAGTACTTC. This sequence encodes CASSLVTGRETQYF. The variable domain in full, with the rest retrieved from reference TRBV11-2 and TRBJ2-5, is EAGVAQSPRYKIIEKRQSVAFWCNPISGHATLYWYQQILGQGPKLLIQFQNNGVVDDSQLPKDRFSAERLKGVDSTLKIQPAKLEDSAVYLCASSLVTGRETQYFGPGTRLLVL.

This clonotype came up many times. CDR3 coding DNA: TGCGCCAGCAGCCAAGATCAAGCGGGAGGTTGGAATGAGCAGTTCTTC. The encoded protein is CASSQDQAGGWNEQFF. The chain uses TRBV4-3 and TRBJ2-1, with 9 bases matching TRBD2. Looked up from germline, CDR1 is LGHNA and CDR2 is YSLEER. The length of the CDR3 is 16 residues. With V trimmed by 0 bases and J by 7 bases, 7 bases remained unmatched.

This clonotype appeared many times. This rearrangement joins TRBV20-1 to TRBJ2-1; 10 bases map to TRBD2. V was pared by 1 base and J by 10 bases, with 4 bases of the junction left unmatched. CDR1 and CDR2 from the germline V gene are DFQATT and SNEGSKA (reference sequence). The CDR3 sequence is 13 residues long. CDR3 sequence reads: CSARVQAGGEQFF. The CDR3 DNA sequence: TGCAGTGCTAGAGTCCAAGCGGGAGGGGAGCAGTTCTTC.

This clonotype was recorded at least ten times. The chain links TRBV6-5 to TRBJ1-1; D is perhaps TRBD1 (5 bases). V lost 4 bases and J 0 bases, leaving 15 bases between the germline ends. The CDR3 totals 16 residues. Germline loops: CDR1 MNHEY, CDR2 SVGAGI. The CDR3 nucleotides read TGTGCCAGCAGTTTCCTACGCCCGGGGGTGAACACTGAAGCTTTCTTT. Protein product: CASSFLRPGVNTEAFF.

This clonotype was found a few times. The CDR3 sequence: CSATEGRDRGRTDTQYF. CDR3 DNA sequence: TGCAGTGCTACAGAGGGGCGGGACAGGGGTAGAACAGATACGCAGTATTTT. The gene calls are TRBV20-1 and TRBJ2-3; 10 bases match TRBD1. V lost 4 bases, J lost 3 bases, and 13 bases stayed unmatched. CDR3 length equals 17 residues. CDR1 is DFQATT and CDR2 is SNEGSKA in the germline V gene (reference sequence).

This clonotype appeared many times. V and J are TRBV5-1 and TRBJ2-5, with 8 bases lining up with TRBD1. J gave up 9 bases and V 4 bases, and 11 bases lay outside the gene matches. The CDR3 totals 14 residues. The germline gives CDR1 SGHRS, CDR2 YFSETQ. The CDR3 DNA reads TGCGCCAGCAGCGAGTCGGGACAGGTCCCGGCCCAGTACTTC. The encoded protein is CASSESGQVPAQYF.

This clonotype was picked up a small number of times. This chain connects TRBV7-9 to TRBJ2-7; a weak D match, TRBD2 (6 bases). The ends were cut back, 5 bases at V and 2 bases at J, with 7 bases in the middle. This CDR3 has 12 residues. Germline CDR1 is SEHNR and CDR2 is FQNEAQ (reference sequence). The CDR3 reads CASSGGTYEQYF. CDR3 DNA: TGTGCCAGCAGCGGGGGGACCTACGAGCAGTACTTC.

This clonotype was found many times. The chain recombines TRBV19 with TRBJ2-5, with a possible D match to TRBD2 (5 bases). Looked up from germline, CDR1 is LNHDA and CDR2 is SQIVND (reference sequence). This CDR3 contains 15 residues. The ends were cut back, 7 bases at V and 2 bases at J, with 17 bases in the middle. The DNA for the CDR3 is TGTGCCAGTAAAACCCTAGCAAGTTCTCAAGAGACCCAGTACTTC. Its protein product is CASKTLASSQETQYF.

This clonotype was counted at least ten times. The J gene is TRBJ2-2, the V gene TRBV25-1, with D perhaps TRBD1 (6 bases). The V gene lost 3 bases and the J gene lost 1 base, with 27 bases spanning the gap. This CDR3 has 21 residues. Germline lookup yields CDR1 MGHDK and CDR2 SYGVNS. The CDR3 bases are TGTGCCAGCAGTGACAGGTGTGGCGGCGGTTTCGACAGGCAGAACACCGGGGAGCTGTTTTTT. Its protein is CASSDRCGGGFDRQNTGELFF.

The J gene is TRBJ2-7, the V gene TRBV6-1; 9 bases line up with TRBD2. The CDR3 is 20 amino acids. Germline V gene sequence: CDR1 MNHNS, CDR2 SASEGT. J gave up 0 bases and V 2 bases, and 17 bases lay outside the gene matches. CDR3 nucleotides: TGTGCCAGCAGTGAAAAAGGTCGGCTAGCGGGGTACACTGGCTCCTACGAGCAGTACTTC. This gives the protein CASSEKGRLAGYTGSYEQYF.

The gene calls are TRBV11-2 and TRBJ2-2; 8 bases match TRBD1. J was trimmed by 1 base and V by 2 bases; bases with no gene match: 12. From germline, CDR1 is SGHAT and CDR2 FQNNGV. The CDR3 extends over 19 amino acids. The CDR3 bases are TGTGCCAGCAGCTTACGTCCGGTCTACAGGGGGATGAACACCGGGGAGCTGTTTTTT. Its protein is CASSLRPVYRGMNTGELFF.

This clonotype was seen many times. This sequence joins TRBV6-5 and TRBJ2-7, with D possibly being TRBD1 or TRBD2 (5 bases each). This CDR3 is 16 amino acids long. The V gene's germline CDR1 is MNHEY and CDR2 SVGAGI. Trimming removed 4 bases at V and 7 bases at J, with 23 bases between. The CDR3 nucleotides read TGTGCCAGCAGTTTTCGGAGTACAGGCGGACTTTGGGAGCAGTACTTC. Protein product: CASSFRSTGGLWEQYF.

The V gene is TRBV7-3, the J gene TRBJ1-6; D gene ambiguous. This CDR3 contains 14 residues. In germline, CDR1 is SGHTA, CDR2 FQGTGA. Trimming removed 0 bases from V and 6 bases from J, with 6 bases in between. CDR3 DNA sequence: TGTGCCAGCAGCTTAACGGAGGGTAATTCACCCCTCCACTTT. Translated, it gives CASSLTEGNSPLHF.

This clonotype has a count of ten or more. The chain combines TRBV29-1 with TRBJ1-1; unclear D gene. CDR1 and CDR2 from the germline V gene are SQVTM and ANQGSEA. V was pared by 7 bases and J by 1 base, with 7 bases between. The CDR3 sequence is 11 residues long. The CDR3 loop is CSAASNTEAFF. As DNA, the CDR3 is TGCAGCGCCGCTTCGAACACTGAAGCTTTCTTT. The entire variable domain, with the rest obtained from reference TRBV29-1 and TRBJ1-1, is as follows: SAVISQKPSRDICQRGTSLTIQCQVDSQVTMMFWYRQQPGQSLTLIATANQGSEATYESGFVIDKFPISRPNLTFSTLTVSNMSPEDSSIYLCSAASNTEAFFGQGTRLTVV.

Ten or more counts support this clonotype. V gene TRBV20-1 combines with J gene TRBJ2-7; D might be TRBD1 (5 bases). CDR3 length equals 12 residues. Trimming shortened V by 6 bases and J by 0 bases, and 9 bases separated the two germline ends. From germline, CDR1 is DFQATT and CDR2 SNEGSKA (reference sequence). The chain's CDR3 is CSAPDNSYEQYF. CDR3 sequence (DNA): TGCAGTGCCCCGGACAACTCCTACGAGCAGTACTTC.

This clonotype came up many times. The rearrangement links TRBV20-1 to TRBJ2-2; 8 bases are a match to TRBD2. This CDR3 has 20 amino acids. CDR1 and CDR2 from the germline V gene are DFQATT and SNEGSKA (reference sequence). The V and J ends lost 0 bases and 4 bases, in that order; junction bases with no gene match: 19. In DNA form, the CDR3 reads TGCAGTGCTAGAGATCTGTCGGGAGGGCCCTTTGATTTTGTCACCGGGGAGCTGTTTTTT. This sequence encodes CSARDLSGGPFDFVTGELFF.